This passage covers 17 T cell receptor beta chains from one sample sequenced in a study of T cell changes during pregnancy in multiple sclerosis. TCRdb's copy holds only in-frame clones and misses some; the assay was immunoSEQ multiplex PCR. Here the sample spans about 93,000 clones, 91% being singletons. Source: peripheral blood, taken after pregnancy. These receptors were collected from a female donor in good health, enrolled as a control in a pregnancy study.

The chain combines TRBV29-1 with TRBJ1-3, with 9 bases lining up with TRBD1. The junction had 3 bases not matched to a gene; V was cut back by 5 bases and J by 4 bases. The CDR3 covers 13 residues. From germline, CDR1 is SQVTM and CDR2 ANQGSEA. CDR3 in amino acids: CSVWTGAGNTIYF. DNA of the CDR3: TGCAGCGTTTGGACAGGGGCGGGAAACACCATATATTTT.

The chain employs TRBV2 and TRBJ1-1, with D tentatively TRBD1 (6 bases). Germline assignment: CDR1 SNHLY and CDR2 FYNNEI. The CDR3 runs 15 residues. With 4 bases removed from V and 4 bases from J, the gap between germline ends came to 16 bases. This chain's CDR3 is CASSVGGAVSTEAFF. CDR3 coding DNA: TGTGCCAGCAGTGTGGGGGGGGCGGTTAGCACTGAAGCTTTCTTT. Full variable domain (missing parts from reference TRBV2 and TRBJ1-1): EPEVTQTPSHQVTQMGQEVILRCVPISNHLYFYWYRQILGQKVEFLVSFYNNEISEKSEIFDDQFSVERPDGSNFTLKIRSTKLEDSAMYFCASSVGGAVSTEAFFGQGTRLTVV.

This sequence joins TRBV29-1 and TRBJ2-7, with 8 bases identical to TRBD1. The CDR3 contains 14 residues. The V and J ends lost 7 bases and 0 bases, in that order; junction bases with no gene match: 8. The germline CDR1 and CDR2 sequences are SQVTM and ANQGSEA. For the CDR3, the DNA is TGCAGCGCCTCATTGACAGGGGTCTCCTACGAGCAGTACTTC. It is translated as CSASLTGVSYEQYF.

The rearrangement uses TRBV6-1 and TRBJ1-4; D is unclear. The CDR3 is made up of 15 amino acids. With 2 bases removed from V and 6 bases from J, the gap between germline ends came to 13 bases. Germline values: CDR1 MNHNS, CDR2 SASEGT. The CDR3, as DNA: TGTGCCAGCAGTGAAAGGGCCAGCGGATATGAAAAACTGTTTTTT. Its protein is CASSERASGYEKLFF.

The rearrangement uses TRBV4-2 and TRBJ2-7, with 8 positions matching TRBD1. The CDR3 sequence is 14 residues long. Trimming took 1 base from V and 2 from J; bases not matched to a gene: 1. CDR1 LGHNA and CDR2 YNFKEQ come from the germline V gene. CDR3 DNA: TGTGCCAGCAGCCAAGGGACAGGGCCCTACGAGCAGTACTTC. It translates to CASSQGTGPYEQYF.

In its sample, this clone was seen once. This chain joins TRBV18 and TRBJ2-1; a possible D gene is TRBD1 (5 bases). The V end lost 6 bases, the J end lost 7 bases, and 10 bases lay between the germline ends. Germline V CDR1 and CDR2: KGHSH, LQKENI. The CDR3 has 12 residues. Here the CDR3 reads CASSNQGNEQFF. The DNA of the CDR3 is TGTGCCAGCTCTAACCAGGGTAATGAGCAGTTCTTC.

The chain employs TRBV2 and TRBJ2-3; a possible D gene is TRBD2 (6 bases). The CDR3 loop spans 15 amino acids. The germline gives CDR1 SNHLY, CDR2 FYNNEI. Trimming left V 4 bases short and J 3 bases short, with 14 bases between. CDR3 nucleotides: TGTGCCAGCAGTGGGGCGGCAGGGAGGACAGATACGCAGTATTTT. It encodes CASSGAAGRTDTQYF.

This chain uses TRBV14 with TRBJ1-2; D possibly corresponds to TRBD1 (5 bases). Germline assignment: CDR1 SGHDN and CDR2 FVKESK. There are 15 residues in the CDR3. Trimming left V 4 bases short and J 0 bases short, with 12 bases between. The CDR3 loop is CASSPQPGANYGYTF. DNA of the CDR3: TGTGCCAGCAGCCCCCAGCCGGGGGCTAACTATGGCTACACCTTC.

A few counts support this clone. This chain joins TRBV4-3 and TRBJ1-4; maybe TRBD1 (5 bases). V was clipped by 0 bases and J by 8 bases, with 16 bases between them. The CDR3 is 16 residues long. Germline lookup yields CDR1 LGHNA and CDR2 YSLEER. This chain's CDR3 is CASSQDRLQGWEKLFF. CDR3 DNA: TGCGCCAGCAGCCAAGATCGTCTGCAGGGTTGGGAAAAACTGTTTTTT.

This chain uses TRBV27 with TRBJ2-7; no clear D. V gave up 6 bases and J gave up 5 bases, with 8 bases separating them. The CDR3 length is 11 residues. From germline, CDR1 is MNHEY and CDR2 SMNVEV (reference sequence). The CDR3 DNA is TGTGCCAGCAGACTTCGGGACGAGCAGTACTTC. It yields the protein CASRLRDEQYF.

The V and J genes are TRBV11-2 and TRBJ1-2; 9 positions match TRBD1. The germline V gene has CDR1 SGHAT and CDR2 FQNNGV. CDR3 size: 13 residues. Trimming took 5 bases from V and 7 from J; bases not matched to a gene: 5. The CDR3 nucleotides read TGTGCCAGCAGCCAGGGACAGGGCAGTGGCTACACCTTC. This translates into CASSQGQGSGYTF.

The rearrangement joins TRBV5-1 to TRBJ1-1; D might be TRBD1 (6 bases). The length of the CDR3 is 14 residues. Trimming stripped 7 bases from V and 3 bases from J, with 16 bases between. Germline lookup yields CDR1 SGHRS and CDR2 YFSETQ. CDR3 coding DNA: TGCGCCAGCGGTCGGACAGCGGGGTACACTGAAGCTTTCTTT. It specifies CASGRTAGYTEAFF.

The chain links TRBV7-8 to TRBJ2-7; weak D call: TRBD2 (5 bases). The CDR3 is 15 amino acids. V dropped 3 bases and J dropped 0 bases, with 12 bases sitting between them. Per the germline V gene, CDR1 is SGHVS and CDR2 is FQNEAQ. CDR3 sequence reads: CASSFRLGSSYEQYF. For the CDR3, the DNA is TGTGCCAGCAGCTTCAGGTTGGGGAGCTCCTACGAGCAGTACTTC.

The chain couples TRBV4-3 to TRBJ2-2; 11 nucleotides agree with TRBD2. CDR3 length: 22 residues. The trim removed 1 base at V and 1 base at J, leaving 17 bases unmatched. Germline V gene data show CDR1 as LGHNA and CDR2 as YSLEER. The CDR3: CASSQVGVGLTSGERNTGELFF. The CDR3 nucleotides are TGCGCCAGCAGCCAAGTGGGCGTAGGGCTGACTAGCGGGGAGAGGAACACCGGGGAGCTGTTTTTT.

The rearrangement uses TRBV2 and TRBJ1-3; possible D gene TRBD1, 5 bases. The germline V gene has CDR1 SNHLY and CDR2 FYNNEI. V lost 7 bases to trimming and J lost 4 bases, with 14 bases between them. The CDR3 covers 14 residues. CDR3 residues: CASIPQGVGNTIYF. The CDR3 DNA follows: TGTGCCAGCATCCCGCAGGGTGTCGGAAACACCATATATTTT. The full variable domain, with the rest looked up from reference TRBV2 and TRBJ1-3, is EPEVTQTPSHQVTQMGQEVILRCVPISNHLYFYWYRQILGQKVEFLVSFYNNEISEKSEIFDDQFSVERPDGSNFTLKIRSTKLEDSAMYFCASIPQGVGNTIYFGEGSWLTVV.

The CDR3 loop is CASSLETGRNTEAFF. For the CDR3, the DNA is TGTGCCAGCAGCTTAGAGACAGGGAGGAACACTGAAGCTTTCTTT. The chain uses TRBV7-2 and TRBJ1-1, with 7 bases fitting TRBD1. Trimming at V came to 1 base and at J to 1 base, leaving 3 bases not matched to a gene. Looked up from germline, CDR1 is SGHTA and CDR2 is FQGNSA. This CDR3 comprises 15 residues.

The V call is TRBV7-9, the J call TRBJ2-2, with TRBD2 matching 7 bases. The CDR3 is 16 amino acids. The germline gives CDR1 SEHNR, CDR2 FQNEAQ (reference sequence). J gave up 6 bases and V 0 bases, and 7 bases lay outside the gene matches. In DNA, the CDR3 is TGTGCCAGCAGCTTAGCATTAGCGGGTCCCGCCGGGGAGCTGTTTTTT. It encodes CASSLALAGPAGELFF. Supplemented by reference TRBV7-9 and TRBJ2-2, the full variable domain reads DTGVSQNPRHKITKRGQNVTFRCDPISEHNRLYWYRQTLGQGPEFLTYFQNEAQLEKSRLLSDRFSAERPKGSFSTLEIQRTEQGDSAMYLCASSLALAGPAGELFFGEGSRLTVL.